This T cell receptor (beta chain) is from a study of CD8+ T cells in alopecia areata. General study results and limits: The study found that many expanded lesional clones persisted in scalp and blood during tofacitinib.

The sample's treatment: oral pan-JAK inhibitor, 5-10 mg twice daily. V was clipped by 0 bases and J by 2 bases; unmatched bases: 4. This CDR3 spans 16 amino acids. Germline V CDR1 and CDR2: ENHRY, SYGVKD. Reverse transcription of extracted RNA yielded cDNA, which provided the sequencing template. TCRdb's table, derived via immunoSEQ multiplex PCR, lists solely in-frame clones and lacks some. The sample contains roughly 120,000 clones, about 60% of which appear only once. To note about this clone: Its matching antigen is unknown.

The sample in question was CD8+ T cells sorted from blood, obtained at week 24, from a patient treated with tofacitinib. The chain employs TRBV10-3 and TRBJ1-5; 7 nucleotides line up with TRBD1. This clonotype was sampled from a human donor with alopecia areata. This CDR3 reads CAISESGGMGNQPQHF. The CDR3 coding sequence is TGTGCCATCAGTGAGTCAGGGGGCATGGGCAATCAGCCCCAGCATTTT.